The rows below give T cell receptor beta chains drawn from one sample of a study of PD-L1 blockade in urothelial cancer. Profiled with immunoSEQ multiplex PCR; TCRdb holds only in-frame clones, not every one. The sample has about 19,000 clones; just over 85% are singletons. The material was PBMCs, obtained around atezolizumab (anti-PD-L1) treatment. The source is a man aged 50 to 60 with urothelial cancer. The CDR3 runs from the conserved cysteine through the conserved F or W. A D gene is named only where the DNA matches it firmly. Expanded clones get a size class; other rows say once, few or many, or leave the size out.

J gene,V gene,clone size,D gene,CDR3 DNA,CDR3 protein
TRBJ1-1,TRBV14,few,.,TGTGCCAGCAGCCAAGACCAGGGATTGAACACTGAAGCTTTCTTT,CASSQDQGLNTEAFF
TRBJ1-1,TRBV2,.,TRBD1,TGTGCCAGGACGGGACAGGGTTTGCGCACTGAAGCTTTCTTT,CARTGQGLRTEAFF
TRBJ2-7,TRBV6-5,few,.,TGTGCCAGCAGACCTCCTCTAGGACTCAGCGAGCAGTACTTC,CASRPPLGLSEQYF
TRBJ1-2,TRBV5-6,once,.,TGTGCCAGCCTCCCCGTGCGGGGGGGGGATGGCTACACCTTC,CASLPVRGGDGYTF
TRBJ2-1,TRBV11-2,.,TRBD2,TGTGCCAGCAGCTTAAGTTCTTGGCGGGAGTCCCATAGTAAGCAGTTCTTC,CASSLSSWRESHSKQFF
TRBJ2-7,TRBV7-6,.,.,TGTGCCAGCAGCTCCCCTCAGGGTGGTTCCTACGAGCAGTACTTC,CASSSPQGGSYEQYF
TRBJ1-5,TRBV19,.,TRBD1,TGTGCCAGTAGTATTAAGACAGGGGGGATAAAAGGTAATCAGCCCCAGCATTTT,CASSIKTGGIKGNQPQHF
TRBJ2-1,TRBV5-1,few,TRBD2,TGCGCCAGCAGCTCGGGACTAGCGGGAGGTTCGGATGAGCAGTTCTTC,CASSSGLAGGSDEQFF
TRBJ2-7,TRBV7-9,.,TRBD1,TGTGCCAGCAGCTTATTCGAGACAGGGCTCTACGAGCAGTACTTC,CASSLFETGLYEQYF
TRBJ2-2,TRBV28,.,TRBD1,TGTGCCAGCAGTCTCGGACAGGGGCCGCTTAGGTACGGCCTCCTCAACACCGGGGAGCTGTTTTTT,CASSLGQGPLRYGLLNTGELFF
TRBJ2-3,TRBV6-4,.,TRBD2,TGTGCCAGCAGTGACTCGGAGGGAGGGCCCGCCACAGATACGCAGTATTTT,CASSDSEGGPATDTQYF
TRBJ1-5,TRBV19,.,.,TGTGCCAGTAGATCGCAGGGGAACGGCAATCAGCCCCAGCATTTT,CASRSQGNGNQPQHF
TRBJ2-1,TRBV28,.,.,TGTGCCAGTGGGGGCGGCAGGCCCCTTGGGAATGAGCAGTTCTTC,CASGGGRPLGNEQFF
TRBJ1-5,TRBV19,.,TRBD1,TGTGCCAGCGGGGACAGATATAGCAATCAGCCCCAGCATTTT,CASGDRYSNQPQHF
TRBJ2-2,TRBV7-6,.,.,TGTGCCAGCAGCTTAGGGGGAGACGGGGAGCTGTTTTTT,CASSLGGDGELFF
TRBJ1-2,TRBV9,.,.,TGTGCCAGCAGCGTAGGGGGAGGGTATAACTATGGCTACACCTTC,CASSVGGGYNYGYTF
TRBJ2-1,TRBV28,.,.,TGTGCCAGCAGCTCCCCTCCACAGGGCCTTCTTGGCAATGAGCAGTTCTTC,CASSSPPQGLLGNEQFF
TRBJ2-4,TRBV7-2,.,TRBD1,TGTGCCAGCAGCAGGGACAGGGGGAACATTCAGTACTTC,CASSRDRGNIQYF
TRBJ1-2,TRBV7-9,.,.,TGTGCCAGCAGTACAGGCGGGAGTCAAAAGTCTGGGGACTATGGCTACACCTTC,CASSTGGSQKSGDYGYTF
TRBJ1-5,TRBV27,few,.,TGTGCCAGCAGTTTACGAGGGGGTAGCAATCAGCCCCAGCATTTT,CASSLRGGSNQPQHF
TRBJ2-7,TRBV29-1,.,.,TGCAGCGTTAGACAGGACCCCAGCTCCTACGAGCAGTACTTC,CSVRQDPSSYEQYF
TRBJ2-7,TRBV29-1,.,.,TGCAGCGTAGGTCCAGGGTCCTACGAGCAGTACTTC,CSVGPGSYEQYF
TRBJ2-7,TRBV7-2,.,TRBD2,TGTGCCAGCAGCTTAGTCGTTAGCGGGGGGGCTTTCTCCTACGAGCAGTACTTC,CASSLVVSGGAFSYEQYF
TRBJ2-3,TRBV5-1,few,TRBD2,TGCGCCAGCGGGTTAATAGCGGGAAGCAACGCAGATACGCAGTATTTT,CASGLIAGSNADTQYF
TRBJ2-1,TRBV6-5,.,.,TGTGCCAGCAGCCGCGGACTATCCGAGCAGTTCTTC,CASSRGLSEQFF